This TCR beta chain was recovered during a study of blood T cells in healthy people across ages. Study observations and caveats: Compared with aged donors, long-lived donors showed fewer expanded clones, suggesting selection. Older individuals had lower TCR beta diversity per million T cells (the decline was roughly linear).

It was with a sample-barcoded 5' primer and a J-beta primer mix that a second PCR of roughly 7 to 12 cycles was run. Unique molecular identifiers of 12 random nucleotides labeled each cDNA. TCRdb used MiXCR to reprocess the 5' RACE reads, holding one entry per CDR3 protein. The table shows around 1.5 million distinct CDR3 sequences, with 42% occurring only once. With regard to this clonotype: No antigen is known for it.

This CDR3 has 11 amino acids. Germline CDR1 and CDR2: SQVTM and ANQGSEA. Between the trimmed V and J ends, which lost 6 bases and 8 bases, there was a span of 13 bases. The material sequenced was blood. The receptor comes from a woman younger than 35 in good health. The chain links TRBV29-1 to TRBJ1-2, with D tentatively TRBD1 (6 bases). The CDR3 DNA follows: TGCAGCGTGGGGTCGGGGGGCGGCTACACCTTC. Translation gives CSVGSGGGYTF.